One and the same sample provided the 20 T cell receptor beta chains below, sequenced in a study of blood T cells in healthy people across ages. With a J-beta primer mix and a sample-barcoded 5' primer, a second PCR ran roughly 6 to 11 cycles. TCRdb analysed the 5' RACE reads with MiXCR anew, one entry per CDR3 protein. Of just under 900,000 distinct CDR3 sequences in the sample, around 28% are singletons; the top ten hold roughly 17%. Sequenced: blood. The receptor source for this set is a woman aged 80 or over in good health.

Many counts were recorded for this clonotype. This rearrangement joins TRBV19 to TRBJ2-1; tentatively, D is TRBD1 (7 bases). The CDR3 extends over 15 amino acids. V was pared by 7 bases and J by 5 bases, with 18 bases between. In germline, CDR1 is LNHDA, CDR2 SQIVND (reference sequence). The CDR3 protein is CASTSGAGGNNEQFF. The CDR3 DNA follows: TGTGCCAGTACCTCAGGGGCAGGGGGGAACAATGAGCAGTTCTTC.

This clonotype was seen more than once but under ten times. The chain carries TRBV15 and TRBJ2-3; TRBD1 might be the D (6 bases). V lost 1 base and J 3 bases, leaving 14 bases between the germline ends. CDR1 is LNHNV, CDR2 YYDKDF, per germline (reference sequence). The CDR3 has 16 amino acids. The CDR3 spells CATSRGSAGDTDTQYF. For the CDR3, the DNA is TGTGCCACCAGCAGAGGTTCGGCAGGGGATACAGATACGCAGTATTTT. The complete variable domain, with remaining parts taken from reference TRBV15 and TRBJ2-3, reads DAMVIQNPRYQVTQFGKPVTLSCSQTLNHNVMYWYQQKSSQAPKLLFHYYDKDFNNEADTPDNFQSRRPNTSFCFLDIRSPGLGDTAMYLCATSRGSAGDTDTQYFGPGTRLTVL.

The chain joins TRBV30 to TRBJ1-3, with unresolved D. CDR3 length: 15 residues. The V end lost 2 bases, the J end lost 0 bases, and 11 bases lay between the germline ends. Germline loops: CDR1 GTSNPN, CDR2 SVGIG (reference sequence). The CDR3 loop reads CAWSFGPDSGNTIYF. The CDR3 DNA sequence: TGTGCCTGGAGTTTCGGGCCTGACTCTGGAAACACCATATATTTT.

The sample holds a few counts of this clonotype. V gene TRBV9 combines with J gene TRBJ2-5; D uncertain. The J call could be wrong; TRBJ2-7 is a better fit for the DNA end. CDR1 and CDR2 from the germline V gene are SGDLS and YYNGEE. The CDR3 loop spans 14 amino acids. CDR3 in amino acids: CASSVAPETYEQYF. CDR3 nucleotides: TGTGCCAGCAGCGTAGCCCCGGAAACCTACGAGCAGTACTTC.

Details on this clonotype: One base away lies a much larger clone, so this may be a sequencing read error. The chain links TRBV3-1 to TRBJ2-3; D not resolved. CDR3 length: 15 amino acids. Per germline, CDR1 LGHDT and CDR2 YNNKEL (reference sequence). The CDR3, as DNA: TGTGCCGGCAGCCAAGAGAGGACCGGTCCTAATACGCAGTATTTT. Translating gives CAGSQERTGPNTQYF.

This clonotype was picked up a small number of times. The CDR3 loop reads CSAPLTDRYNQPQHF. CDR3 in DNA: TGCAGTGCGCCCCTAACGGACAGGTACAATCAGCCCCAGCATTTT. The chain is built from TRBV20-1 and TRBJ1-5, with 7 bases lining up with TRBD1. Germline lookup yields CDR1 DFQATT and CDR2 SNEGSKA (reference sequence). The CDR3 extends over 15 amino acids. J was trimmed by 3 bases and V by 6 bases; bases with no gene match: 11.

This clonotype was seen a handful of times. The rearrangement uses TRBV10-3 and TRBJ1-5; tentative D call: TRBD1 (6 bases). Germline CDR1 and CDR2: ENHRY and SYGVKD. The CDR3 totals 15 residues. Deletions cut 3 bases from V and 5 bases from J, with 14 bases between. The CDR3 spells CAISEGGTYDQPQHF. The CDR3 nucleotides read TGTGCCATCAGTGAAGGTGGGACATACGATCAGCCCCAGCATTTT.

This clonotype was observed a handful of times. The J gene is TRBJ1-4, the V gene TRBV20-1, with D possibly matching TRBD1 (6 bases). CDR3 size: 16 residues. Germline CDR1 and CDR2: DFQATT and SNEGSKA (reference sequence). Trimming pared 1 base from V and 3 bases from J, leaving 15 bases between. In DNA form, the CDR3 reads TGCAGTGCTAGAGCCCTTCGGGGGGCGGCTAATGAAAAACTGTTTTTT. This codes for CSARALRGAANEKLFF.

This clonotype appeared a few times. This chain uses TRBV7-2 with TRBJ2-1; 14 nucleotides align to TRBD2. CDR1 SGHTA and CDR2 FQGNSA come from the germline V gene. CDR3 length: 15 amino acids. V shed 5 bases and J 9 bases; nucleotides not matched to a gene: 6. CDR3 sequence: CASSQTSGGVSEQFF. The CDR3 nucleotides read TGTGCCAGCAGCCAGACTAGCGGGGGGGTTAGTGAGCAGTTCTTC.

This clonotype was found a few times. This chain joins TRBV10-1 and TRBJ1-6, with D possibly TRBD1 on 6 matching bases. Trimming took off 8 bases at V and 9 bases at J, with 14 bases between the two ends. This CDR3 has 13 residues. The germline V gene encodes CDR1 WNHNN and CDR2 SYGVQD (reference sequence). The CDR3 nucleotides read TGCGCCAGCCAGGGGTCTGGTGGTTCACCCCTCCACTTT. Its translation: CASQGSGGSPLHF.

This clonotype occurred a few times. V gene TRBV11-3 combines with J gene TRBJ2-5; 8 bases map to TRBD1. The CDR3 runs 14 residues. With 6 bases clipped from V and 5 bases from J, the junction kept 8 bases outside the gene matches. From germline, CDR1 is SGHNT and CDR2 YENEEA. The CDR3 reads CASRSQGAGETQYF. The CDR3 DNA reads as TGTGCCAGCAGATCGCAGGGGGCCGGGGAGACCCAGTACTTC. Together with reference TRBV11-3 and TRBJ2-5, the CDR3 gives the full variable domain: EAGVVQSPRYKIIEKKQPVAFWCNPISGHNTLYWYLQNLGQGPELLIRYENEEAVDDSQLPKDRFSAERLKGVDSTLKIQPAELGDSAVYLCASRSQGAGETQYFGPGTRLLVL.

The rearrangement links TRBV7-2 to TRBJ2-5; 8 bases agree with TRBD2. Germline V lookup: CDR1 SGHTA, CDR2 FQGNSA. CDR3 length: 18 amino acids. Germline trimming cut 1 base from V and 2 bases from J; bases unmatched to any gene: 12. The CDR3 DNA follows: TGTGCCAGCAGCTTAGGGGGTTGGGGACTAGGGGTACAAGAGACCCAGTACTTC. This sequence encodes CASSLGGWGLGVQETQYF.

This clonotype was counted many times. The V call is TRBV5-1, the J call TRBJ2-5; 7 positions agree with TRBD1. Trimming removed 3 bases from V and 4 bases from J; junction bases left unmatched: 12. The CDR3 has 16 amino acids. Germline V gene sequence: CDR1 SGHRS, CDR2 YFSETQ. CDR3 nucleotide sequence: TGCGCCAGCAGCTGGAACCCCCGACAGGGTGGAGAGACCCAGTACTTC. It specifies CASSWNPRQGGETQYF. The full variable domain, in which reference TRBV5-1 and TRBJ2-5 provide the parts outside the CDR3, is KAGVTQTPRYLIKTRGQQVTLSCSPISGHRSVSWYQQTPGQGLQFLFEYFSETQRNKGNFPGRFSGRQFSNSRSEMNVSTLELGDSALYLCASSWNPRQGGETQYFGPGTRLLVL.

Ten or more counts support this clonotype. The chain joins TRBV20-1 to TRBJ2-7; TRBD2 is a possible D gene (6 bases). The germline gives CDR1 DFQATT, CDR2 SNEGSKA (reference sequence). The CDR3 has 13 amino acids. V was shortened by 7 bases and J by 5 bases, with 18 bases between the two germline ends. The CDR3 sequence is CSGNQMGGNEQYF. The DNA of the CDR3 is TGCAGTGGGAACCAAATGGGGGGAAACGAGCAGTACTTC.

The V call is TRBV7-2, the J call TRBJ2-7; 8 nucleotides agree with TRBD2. Germline CDR1 and CDR2: SGHTA and FQGNSA. This CDR3 is 17 amino acids long. After removal of 1 base from V and 2 bases from J, the junction contained 10 bases not matched to a gene. The CDR3 region has the DNA TGTACCAGCAGCTTAGTCGCGGGGGGCCGAAACCCCTACGAGCAGTACTTC. This codes for CTSSLVAGGRNPYEQYF.

V gene TRBV6-5 combines with J gene TRBJ2-5; TRBD1 matches 9 bases. Near its end, the DNA agrees better with TRBJ2-7, so the J call may be wrong. The CDR3 loop spans 18 amino acids. CDR1 is MNHEY and CDR2 is SVGAGI in the germline V gene. The CDR3 region has the DNA TGTGCCAGCAGTTACCTACACTGGGACAGGGCAAGAATTTTCGAGCAGTACTTC. Its protein is CASSYLHWDRARIFEQYF.

In the case of this clonotype: Mismatch with germline at one junction end may stem from a read error. The rearrangement links TRBV25-1 to TRBJ2-5; D possibly uses TRBD1 or TRBD2 (6 bases each). This CDR3 contains 14 residues. Germline loops: CDR1 MGHDK, CDR2 SYGVNS. Here the CDR3 DNA reads TGTGCCAGCAGGGAATACGGGGGCGCAGAGACCCAGTACTTC. Protein product: CASREYGGAETQYF.

Concerning this clonotype: A much bigger clone sits one base away, suggesting this may be a read error. This rearrangement joins TRBV6-1 to TRBJ2-3, with D perhaps TRBD1 or TRBD2 (6 bases each). The V gene lost 8 bases and the J gene lost 4 bases, with 28 bases spanning the gap. CDR3 size: 18 residues. CDR1 is MNHNS, CDR2 SASEGT, per germline. As DNA, the CDR3 is TGTGCCAGCTGGGCGTCTTCGTTCGTAGGAGGGGGAGCAGATACGCAGTATTTT. It encodes CASWASSFVGGGADTQYF.

V gene TRBV28 combines with J gene TRBJ1-2; D is unresolved. V shed 5 bases and J shed 4 bases, with 11 bases lying between them. Germline loops: CDR1 MDHEN, CDR2 SYDVKM. The CDR3 sequence is 13 residues long. CDR3 loop: CASSPEPGYGYTF. In nucleotides, the CDR3 is TGTGCCAGCAGTCCGGAACCGGGCTATGGCTACACCTTC.

The chain links TRBV20-1 to TRBJ2-7, with a tentative D call TRBD2 (6 bases). Germline V gene data show CDR1 as DFQATT and CDR2 as SNEGSKA (reference sequence). The CDR3 is made up of 15 amino acids. Trimming removed 2 bases at V and 5 bases at J, with 19 bases between. The CDR3: CSARFPQPRENEQYF. The CDR3 region has the DNA TGCAGTGCTAGATTCCCTCAGCCTCGGGAGAACGAGCAGTACTTC.